The present T cell receptor (beta chain) was sequenced within a study of blood T cell repertoires in COVID-19. Looking at the study overall: Italy, Spain and the United States were the sources of the convalescent and acute COVID-19 samples. PBMCs, B-cell-depleted T cells, or T cells were the source of the cDNA or gDNA that made up the material.

Germline loops: CDR1 SGHDT, CDR2 YYEEEE. Trimming removed 0 bases from V and 3 bases from J, with 10 bases in between. This CDR3 comprises 16 residues. Original processing notes: Amplification of reference gene primers provided the estimated nucleated cell counts. Some clones are missing from TCRdb's copy, which holds only in-frame ones; the method was immunoSEQ multiplex PCR. The DNA gave D and trimming, while V, J and clone size come from that table. The sample shows about 200,000 clones, roughly four fifths of them seen only once. This clone was seen only once. This receptor was identified in a woman aged 40 to 50 with acute or convalescent COVID-19. The sequenced sample consisted of peripheral blood. The V and J genes are TRBV5-6 and TRBJ1-6; the D is unclear. This chain's CDR3 is CASSLVGRGYNSPLHF. CDR3 nucleotide sequence: TGTGCCAGCAGCTTGGTTGGGAGAGGCTATAATTCACCCCTCCACTTT.